This T cell receptor (beta chain) was documented in a study of immune evolution from preneoplasia to lung adenocarcinoma. Profiling relied on immunoSEQ multiplex PCR, and the TCRdb table lists in-frame clones only, not all of them. In the table there are roughly 40,000 clones, 74% of which are singletons. Findings of the study overall: KRAS-mutant nodules had the highest T cell clonality. From normal lung to invasive adenocarcinoma, top clone frequencies appeared to decrease.

Concerning this clone itself: Antigen unknown.

Two lung cancer pathologists independently confirmed each histologic diagnosis. Germline V gene lookup returns CDR1 SGHRS and CDR2 YFSETQ. The CDR3 has 16 amino acids. J lost 0 bases, V lost 5 bases, and 5 bases had no gene match. Sequencing was done on a sample of FFPE invasive lung adenocarcinoma tissue. The origin of this receptor is a person between 55 and 70 years old with lung adenocarcinoma. V gene TRBV5-1 combines with J gene TRBJ2-3, with TRBD2 matching over 11 bases. The CDR3: CASRLGLAGSTDTQYF. CDR3 in DNA: TGCGCCAGCAGACTCGGACTAGCGGGCAGCACAGATACGCAGTATTTT.